This record concerns one T cell receptor (beta chain) sequence. Unsorted PBMC contributed approximately 280 ng DNA, approximately 33,000 T cell genomes, to each replicate PCR. The sequencing of unsorted PBMC DNA took place on ten immunoSEQ deep assay plates. As originally analysed: Filtering differed since immunoSEQ provided only junctions, with no quality scores. Produced via immunoSEQ multiplex PCR; TCRdb's table is partial and in-frame only. The V and J calls and the clone size are those of that table, but D and trimming were determined from the DNA. Among around 480,000 clones, about three quarters were seen once, and the ten largest hold under 15%. Researchers drew on roughly 100 million PBMCs for genomic DNA from unsorted samples. These data come from a study of shared clonotypes between healthy human individuals. Trimming stripped 7 bases from V and 3 bases from J, with 6 bases between. The CDR3 consists of 11 residues. Germline CDR1 SQVTM, CDR2 ANQGSEA.

The chain has TRBV29-1 and TRBJ2-2; D is unclear. The source of this sequence is a woman aged 40 to 55 in good health. Some clones in this sample may be carry-over from other donors' samples. The specimen was PBMCs. CDR3 sequence (DNA): TGCAGCGCCCGGGACACCGGGGAGCTGTTTTTT. It is translated as CSARDTGELFF.